This T cell receptor beta chain was found in a study of T cells in localized non-small cell lung cancer. General study points: Adjacent uninvolved lung tissue had the highest T cell clonality, exceeding tumor. Appearing in adjacent lung were a median approximately 57 of the top 100 tumor clones.

With regard to this clone: Its antigen is currently unknown.

The table came from immunoSEQ multiplex PCR; TCRdb's copy has only in-frame clones and leaves some out. The sample lists over 40,000 clones, over 70% seen once, with 17% in the top ten. Trimming stripped 6 bases from V and 1 base from J, with 12 bases between. The CDR3 extends over 14 amino acids. From germline, CDR1 is SGHVS and CDR2 FNYEAQ. The V and J genes are TRBV7-6 and TRBJ2-5, with D uncertain. Sample: peripheral blood mononuclear cells, taken before any cancer treatment. This receptor was taken from a man between 35 and 75 years old with stage III lung adenocarcinoma. CDR3 sequence (DNA): TGTGCCAGCAGGCCACAGCAATTCCAAGAGACCCAGTACTTC. Its protein is CASRPQQFQETQYF.